This is a list of T cell receptor beta chains from one sample in a study of long-term antiretroviral therapy in people with HIV. Sequencing was performed with immunoSEQ multiplex PCR; in TCRdb, only in-frame clones are kept and a portion is missing. This sample has 35,000 to 40,000 clones, with 80% to 85% found just once. The sequencing here drew on unsorted PBMCs, taken 1.5 years after starting antiretroviral therapy. These receptors were taken from a young man with HIV. Each CDR3 is given with its conserved first and last residue. Where a row states a size, it is once, few, many or the class of an expanded clone; other rows omit it.

CASSLGAGEVTEAFF,TRBV5-4,.,15,TRBJ1-1
CASRTQSPYEQYF,TRBV28,.,13,TRBJ2-7
CASSLESYQPQHF,TRBV10-2,.,13,TRBJ1-5
CASSPSGVSTDTQYF,TRBV5-6,few,15,TRBJ2-3
CASSFAMGAKNIQYF,TRBV5-4,.,15,TRBJ2-4
CASSGGQGFEKLFF,TRBV9,.,14,TRBJ1-4
CAISETGQNEQFF,TRBV10-3,few,13,TRBJ2-1
CASSLTRTYGYTF,TRBV5-5,once,13,TRBJ1-2
CASSYSVLDHEQFF,TRBV7-9,.,14,TRBJ2-1
CASSLPFGGGETQYF,TRBV5-1,.,15,TRBJ2-5
CASSYGTGEQYF,TRBV7-9,.,12,TRBJ2-7
CASSPQAGGGYTF,TRBV6-5,.,13,TRBJ1-2
CASSLLVGDANYGYTF,TRBV5-5,once,16,TRBJ1-2
CASSLWNSDGYTF,TRBV27,.,13,TRBJ1-2
CACGQPQHF,TRBV6-4,.,9,TRBJ1-5
CASSLSLAVTDTQYF,TRBV27,.,15,TRBJ2-3
CASSFFTGEQFF,TRBV7-2,.,12,TRBJ2-1
CASSFGTNEKLFF,TRBV11-2,.,13,TRBJ1-4
CASSLGTGELFF,TRBV11-2,.,12,TRBJ2-2
CASSLGGTVMTGELFF,TRBV5-1,few,16,TRBJ2-2
CASSFAWHNEQFF,TRBV27,.,13,TRBJ2-1
CSVVDSHGYTF,TRBV29-1,.,11,TRBJ1-2
CASSLGLAQETQYF,TRBV4-3,.,14,TRBJ2-5
CASSSLGQVNTEAFF,TRBV7-9,few,15,TRBJ1-1
CASTPLGTGGAPPRTGELFF,TRBV19,.,20,TRBJ2-2
CASRQEDLGTSGSYEQYF,TRBV12-2,.,18,TRBJ2-7